This T cell receptor (beta chain) emerged from a study of Graves' ophthalmopathy and Graves' hyperthyroidism (dated by TCRdb to the late 2010s). A note on the overall study: Peripheral blood was collected before any treatment was given, at the time of initial diagnosis. Once sampling was done, hyperthyroidism patients were given methimazole at a starting dose of 30 mg daily, while ophthalmopathy patients were given high-dose intravenous methylprednisolone. In over 5 hyperthyroidism patients, the T-cell repertoire of thyroid tissue was compared with the T-cell repertoire of blood. The study used TCR beta repertoire signatures to distinguish Graves' ophthalmopathy from Graves' hyperthyroidism and to predict progression to ophthalmopathy. To explore V-J signatures that separate ophthalmopathy from hyperthyroidism, a discovery set of about a hundred patients was enrolled, consisting of 43 with ophthalmopathy and some 59 with stable hyperthyroidism. For independent validation, a separate cohort was made up of roughly 19 hyperthyroidism patients plus 17 patients who later progressed from hyperthyroidism to ophthalmopathy. In total, 135 blood samples were TCR-sequenced: under 45 ophthalmopathy, over 70 hyperthyroidism and some 17 hyperthyroidism-to-ophthalmopathy patients. For training and testing, the 100 or so patients in the discovery cohort were randomly divided in a 7:3 ratio.

A patient counted as having stable hyperthyroidism if there was no progression to ophthalmopathy within 18 months of follow-up. Patients with hyperthyroidism were aged 18 to 65 years, had been newly diagnosed, and had a disease duration of less than 2 months. Anyone with other autoimmune diseases, uncontrolled infections, pregnancy or lactation was excluded from the study. Diagnosis relied on clinical symptoms, serum thyroxine, TRAb, thyroid ultrasound and orbital computed tomography. Using Ficoll-Paque density gradient centrifugation, PBMCs were isolated from 8.5 to 10 ml of fresh peripheral blood. Total RNA was extracted using Trizol reagent, and RNA quality was checked on an Agilent 2100 Bioanalyzer. Results and caveats for the whole study, not just this receptor: The 13-signature model separated ophthalmopathy from stable hyperthyroidism with approximately 90% sensitivity and about 81% specificity in cross-validation, and 80%/75% in the test set. Most expanded thyroid clonotypes with a frequency above 0.001 also appeared in blood, which suggests that blood repertoires may reflect the immune response in the thyroid. In validation, the model predicted ophthalmopathy progression with about 71% sensitivity and 72.22% specificity; about a dozen predicted patients were CT-confirmed with GO in a median of approximately six months. Sample size was not predetermined statistically, and investigators were not blinded to group allocation.

This clonotype was observed at least ten times. Its binding antigen is unknown. Base qualities are not provided; no much larger clone lies one nucleotide away. V lost 2 bases and J lost 7 bases, and the count of bases not matched to a germline gene is 9. The CDR3, cysteine through phenylalanine, is 15 amino acids long. Solely the CDR3 DNA is kept, with 45 bases framed from the first base. According to the germline V gene, CDR1 reads SGHTA and CDR2 reads FQGNSA. TCR beta CDR3 regions were amplified from RNA transcripts for repertoire sequencing. HTBI primers and the Qiagen OneStep RT-PCR kit were used in a first-round RT-PCR, which was followed by a second-round multiplex PCR, size selection and purification. The libraries underwent paired-end sequencing with 100 bp reads on an Illumina HiSeq2000. As for the authors' bioinformatics: SOAPnuke was used for read processing, and reads with adapters, uncalled bases, a mean Phred below 15, or no exact constant-primer or identifier match were discarded. COPE v1.2.5 was used to merge high-quality paired reads. Unique nucleotide sequences were defined as clonotypes and aligned to IMGT TRB V, D and J references using MiTCR v1.1. Analysis was restricted to V-J combinations with a frequency above 0.0001, which covered 99.2% of repertoires. For each V-J combination, a TCR clonal expansion and chaos score was defined as F50 clonal expansion divided by the chaos observed in the TCRdist matrix. Features were reduced by Welch's t-statistics and random forest to over 10 V-J combinations, which fed a naive Bayes classifier. Thyroid-blood repertoire similarity was quantified with the Morisita-Horn index. The raw public reads went through TCRdb reprocessing: fastp at Q25, MiXCR clone calling, in-frame beta chains kept. For every CDR3 protein sequence, its rows merge into one entry that carries the most common genes and DNA. TCRdb's processing, not the authors' own work, is the source of the V and J calls. The sample table records hundreds of thousands of distinct CDR3 sequences; 22% of these occur just once. Roughly 6.9% of the sample lies in the top ten.

Specimen: peripheral blood. The clonotype originates from a woman in her late teens or twenties with stable Graves' hyperthyroidism. Some clones in this sample may be carry-over from other donors' samples. Donor details come from another sample of the same person, matched by shared clones. The sequence joins TRBV7-2 to TRBJ2-7; 9 middle bases align to TRBD2. The nucleotide sequence is given as TGTGCCAGCAGCTTATGGACTAGCGTCTCTGTTGAGCAGTACTTC. Its protein reads: CASSLWTSVSVEQYF.